This TCR beta chain is drawn from a study of blood T cell repertoires in COVID-19. Only in-frame clones appear in the TCRdb table, and some are missing; sequencing was by immunoSEQ multiplex PCR. The top ten clones hold over 2% of a sample with about 110,000 clones, 88% of them seen once. This CDR3 is built from 15 residues. After removal of 7 bases from V and 2 bases from J, the junction contained 8 bases not matched to a gene. Germline V gives CDR1 LNHDA, CDR2 SQIVND (reference sequence). This TCR came from a human donor in a cohort sampled during active COVID-19. The sequencing input was peripheral blood. The chain employs TRBV19 and TRBJ2-1; the match to TRBD1 covers 7 bases. In nucleotides, the CDR3 is TGTGCCAGTACCCCAGGACAGGTTCCCTACAATGAGCAGTTCTTC. As protein: CASTPGQVPYNEQFF.